This T cell receptor beta chain originates from a study of blood T cell repertoires in COVID-19. Overall study: Donors in the United States, Italy and Spain gave samples during acute or convalescent COVID-19. From T cells, B-cell-depleted T cells, or PBMCs came the material, which was cDNA or gDNA.

The CDR3 has 13 residues. V dropped 2 bases and J dropped 8 bases, with 12 bases sitting between them. Germline V gives CDR1 SEHNR, CDR2 FQNEAQ (reference sequence). Under the authors' procedure: From reference gene primer amplification, estimates of nucleated cell counts were derived. Only in-frame clones appear in the TCRdb table, and some are missing; sequencing was by immunoSEQ multiplex PCR. V and J calls and clone size are those listed in that table; D and trimming were worked out from the DNA. The table includes just over 650,000 clones, about 90% detected once. The chain employs TRBV7-9 and TRBJ1-2; TRBD1 might be the D (5 bases). Sequenced sample: peripheral blood. This clonotype was obtained from a woman aged 18-29 years with acute or convalescent COVID-19. The CDR3 nucleotides are TGTGCCAGCAGCTTAAGTCAGGGCTTAGGCTACACCTTC. Translation: CASSLSQGLGYTF.